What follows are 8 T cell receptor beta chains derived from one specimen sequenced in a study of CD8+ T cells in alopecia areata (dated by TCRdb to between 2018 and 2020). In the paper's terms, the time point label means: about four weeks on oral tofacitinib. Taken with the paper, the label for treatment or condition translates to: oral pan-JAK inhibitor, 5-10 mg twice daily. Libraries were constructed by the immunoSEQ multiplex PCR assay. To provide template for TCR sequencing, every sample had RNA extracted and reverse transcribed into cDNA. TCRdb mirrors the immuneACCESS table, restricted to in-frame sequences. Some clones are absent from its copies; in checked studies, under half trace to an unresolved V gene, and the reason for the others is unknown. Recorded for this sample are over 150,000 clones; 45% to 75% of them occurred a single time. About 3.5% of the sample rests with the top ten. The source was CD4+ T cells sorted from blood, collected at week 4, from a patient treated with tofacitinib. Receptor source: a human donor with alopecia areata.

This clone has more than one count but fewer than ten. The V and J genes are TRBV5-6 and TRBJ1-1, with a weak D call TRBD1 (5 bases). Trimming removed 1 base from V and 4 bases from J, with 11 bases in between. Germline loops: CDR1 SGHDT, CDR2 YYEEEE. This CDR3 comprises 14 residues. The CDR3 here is CASSLRSGGTEAFF. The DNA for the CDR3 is TGTGCCAGCAGCTTGAGATCGGGGGGCACTGAAGCTTTCTTT.

CDR3 residues: CSVEQGGSYNEQFF. CDR3 sequence (DNA): TGCAGCGTAGAACAGGGGGGCTCCTACAATGAGCAGTTCTTC. This rearrangement joins TRBV29-1 to TRBJ2-1, with 8 bases identical to TRBD1. This CDR3 has 14 amino acids. With V trimmed by 6 bases and J by 0 bases, 4 bases remained unmatched. Germline V lookup: CDR1 SQVTM, CDR2 ANQGSEA.

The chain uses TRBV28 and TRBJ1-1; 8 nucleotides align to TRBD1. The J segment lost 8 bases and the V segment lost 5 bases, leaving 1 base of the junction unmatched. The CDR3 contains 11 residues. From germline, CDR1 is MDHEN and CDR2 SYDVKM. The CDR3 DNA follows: TGTGCCAGCAGTCGGGACAGGGAAGCTTTCTTT. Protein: CASSRDREAFF. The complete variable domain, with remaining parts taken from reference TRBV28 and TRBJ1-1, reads DVKVTQSSRYLVKRTGEKVFLECVQDMDHENMFWYRQDPGLGLRLIYFSYDVKMKEKGDIPEGYSVSREKKERFSLILESASTNQTSMYLCASSRDREAFFGQGTRLTVV.

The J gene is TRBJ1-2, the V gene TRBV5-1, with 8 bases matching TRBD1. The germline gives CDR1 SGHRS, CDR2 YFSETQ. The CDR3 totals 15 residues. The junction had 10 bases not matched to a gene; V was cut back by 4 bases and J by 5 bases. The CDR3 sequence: CASSPRDRTLYGYTF. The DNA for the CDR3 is TGCGCCAGCAGCCCCCGGGACAGGACCTTGTATGGCTACACCTTC.

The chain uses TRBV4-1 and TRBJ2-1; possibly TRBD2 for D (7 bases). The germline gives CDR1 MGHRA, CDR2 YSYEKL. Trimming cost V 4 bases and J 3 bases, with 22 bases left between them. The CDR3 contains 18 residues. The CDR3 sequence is CASSRGGGAAFYYNEQFF. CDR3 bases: TGCGCCAGCAGCCGGGGCGGGGGCGCCGCTTTCTACTACAATGAGCAGTTCTTC.

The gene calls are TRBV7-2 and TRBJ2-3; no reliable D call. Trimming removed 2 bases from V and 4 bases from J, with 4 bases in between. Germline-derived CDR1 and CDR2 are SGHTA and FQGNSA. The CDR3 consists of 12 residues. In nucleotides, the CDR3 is TGTGCCAGCAGCTTATTCGCAGATACGCAGTATTTT. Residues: CASSLFADTQYF.

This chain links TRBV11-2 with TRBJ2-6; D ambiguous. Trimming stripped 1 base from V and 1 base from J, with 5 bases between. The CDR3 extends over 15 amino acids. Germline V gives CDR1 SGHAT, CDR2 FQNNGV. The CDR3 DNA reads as TGTGCCAGCAGCTTAGGTCTTTCTGGGGCCAACGTCCTGACTTTC. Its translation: CASSLGLSGANVLTF. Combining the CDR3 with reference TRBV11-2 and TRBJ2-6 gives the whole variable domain EAGVAQSPRYKIIEKRQSVAFWCNPISGHATLYWYQQILGQGPKLLIQFQNNGVVDDSQLPKDRFSAERLKGVDSTLKIQPAKLEDSAVYLCASSLGLSGANVLTFGAGSRLTVL.

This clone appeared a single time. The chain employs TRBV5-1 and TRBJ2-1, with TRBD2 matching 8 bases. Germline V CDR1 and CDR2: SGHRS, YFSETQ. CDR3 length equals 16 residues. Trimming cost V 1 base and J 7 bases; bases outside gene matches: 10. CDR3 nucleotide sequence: TGCGCCAGCAGCTTGTCCGGGACTAGGGCTAGGAATGAGCAGTTCTTC. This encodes CASSLSGTRARNEQFF.